This T cell receptor (beta chain) derives from a study of shared clonotypes between healthy human individuals. Some clones are missing from TCRdb's copy, which holds only in-frame ones; the method was immunoSEQ multiplex PCR. Here the sample spans 1.6 million or so clones, around 98.5% being singletons. Findings and limits, study-wide: Generally, naive subsets came out with larger estimated richness than memory subsets. Some naive CD4 clonotypes, roughly 4.5%, turned up in common across four donors.

Free of recent acute infections or vaccinations, the donors were healthy HIV-negative adults. Naive CD45RA+ and memory CD45RA-negative subsets were split from CD4+ cells. The CDR3 runs 14 residues. J lost 1 base, V lost 5 bases, and 3 bases had no gene match. CDR1 is SEHNR, CDR2 FQNEAQ, per germline (reference sequence). Worth noting for this clone: Its antigen is currently unknown.

The chain is built from TRBV7-9 and TRBJ2-7; 9 bases agree with TRBD2. Source material: naive CD4+ T cells sorted from blood. The subset was: CD45RA+ positively selected. This receptor was taken from a man aged 25-40 years in good health. The CDR3 region is CASSRTSASYEQYF. DNA of the CDR3: TGTGCCAGCAGCCGGACTAGCGCTTCCTACGAGCAGTACTTC.